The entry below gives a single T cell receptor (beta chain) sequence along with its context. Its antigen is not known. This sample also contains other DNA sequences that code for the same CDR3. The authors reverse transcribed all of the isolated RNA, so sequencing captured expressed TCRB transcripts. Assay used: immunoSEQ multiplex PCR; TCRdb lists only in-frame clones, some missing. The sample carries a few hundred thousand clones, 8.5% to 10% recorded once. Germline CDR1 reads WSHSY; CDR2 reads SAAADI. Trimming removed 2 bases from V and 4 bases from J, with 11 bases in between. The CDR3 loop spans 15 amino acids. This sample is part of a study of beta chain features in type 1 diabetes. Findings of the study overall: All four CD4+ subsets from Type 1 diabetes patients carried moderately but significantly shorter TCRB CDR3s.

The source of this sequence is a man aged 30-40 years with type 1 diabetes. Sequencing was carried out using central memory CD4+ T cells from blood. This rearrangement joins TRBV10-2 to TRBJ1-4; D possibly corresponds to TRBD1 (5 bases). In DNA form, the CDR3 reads TGCGCCAGCAGTGAGGGAAGAGGGGATAATGAAAAACTGTTTTTT. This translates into CASSEGRGDNEKLFF.